These 22 T cell receptor beta chains were all obtained from the same sample, sequenced in a study of PD-L1 blockade in urothelial cancer. Profiling relied on immunoSEQ multiplex PCR, and the TCRdb table lists in-frame clones only, not all of them. Altogether some 120,000 clones are present, 80% to 90% being singletons, with the ten largest covering 1.5% to 2%. Time point described: peripheral blood 6 weeks after treatment start. Sequencing used PBMCs, obtained around atezolizumab (anti-PD-L1) treatment. These receptors all stem from a man between 60 and 75 years old with urothelial cancer.

The V and J genes are TRBV5-1 and TRBJ2-7; maybe TRBD2 (5 bases). Trimming left V 0 bases short and J 4 bases short, with 8 bases between. Per the germline V gene, CDR1 is SGHRS and CDR2 is YFSETQ. The CDR3 covers 13 residues. The CDR3 sequence: CASSLGGEYEQYF. DNA for the CDR3: TGCGCCAGCAGCTTGGGGGGAGAGTACGAGCAGTACTTC. Drawing the rest from reference TRBV5-1 and TRBJ2-7, the complete variable domain is KAGVTQTPRYLIKTRGQQVTLSCSPISGHRSVSWYQQTPGQGLQFLFEYFSETQRNKGNFPGRFSGRQFSNSRSEMNVSTLELGDSALYLCASSLGGEYEQYFGPGTRLTVT.

The chain recombines TRBV6-8 with TRBJ1-1; TRBD1 might be the D (5 bases). The germline V and J ends were trimmed by 2 bases and 7 bases, with 14 bases remaining between them. The germline CDR1 and CDR2 sequences are MNHGY and SAAAGT. This CDR3 comprises 14 residues. The CDR3 coding sequence is TGTGCCAGCAGTTACACGGGGACTGGAGATGAAGCTTTCTTT. The encoded protein is CASSYTGTGDEAFF.

The chain carries TRBV5-1 and TRBJ2-3; D call uncertain. CDR1 and CDR2 from the germline V gene are SGHRS and YFSETQ. This CDR3 region has 13 residues. Trimming shortened V by 2 bases and J by 6 bases, and 10 bases separated the two germline ends. The CDR3 protein is CASSFMSEDTQYF. The CDR3 DNA reads TGCGCCAGCAGCTTCATGAGCGAGGATACGCAGTATTTT.

This chain uses TRBV6-5 with TRBJ1-1; 7 bases are a match to TRBD1. J was trimmed by 7 bases and V by 6 bases; bases with no gene match: 11. The CDR3 has 14 residues. Germline V gene data show CDR1 as MNHEY and CDR2 as SVGAGI. The CDR3 spells CASRPGQDGGEAFF. The CDR3 DNA sequence: TGTGCCAGCAGGCCAGGACAGGATGGAGGTGAAGCTTTCTTT.

The CDR3 here is CASSFLAGEPQETQYF. The CDR3, as DNA: TGTGCCAGCAGCTTTCTAGCGGGGGAACCGCAAGAGACCCAGTACTTC. The chain carries TRBV7-9 and TRBJ2-5, with TRBD2 matching over 10 bases. Germline assignment: CDR1 SEHNR and CDR2 FQNEAQ (reference sequence). Unmatched junction bases numbered 6, after V lost 3 bases and J lost 2 bases. CDR3 length: 16 residues.

The gene calls are TRBV7-2 and TRBJ1-1; 7 nucleotides line up with TRBD1. J lost 1 base, V lost 0 bases, and 8 bases had no gene match. The CDR3 has 17 residues. CDR1 and CDR2 from the germline V gene are SGHTA and FQGNSA. The CDR3, as DNA: TGTGCCAGCAGCTTAGCGTTGGGCAGGGGGAGGAACACTGAAGCTTTCTTT. Its translation: CASSLALGRGRNTEAFF.

The chain recombines TRBV5-1 with TRBJ2-7; 11 nucleotides match TRBD1. Germline CDR1 SGHRS, CDR2 YFSETQ. The CDR3 is 15 residues long. Trimming at V came to 2 bases and at J to 4 bases, leaving 5 bases not matched to a gene. In DNA, the CDR3 is TGCGCCAGCAGCTTTGGGGGACAGGGGGGTTACGAGCAGTACTTC. Amino acids: CASSFGGQGGYEQYF.

The chain uses TRBV4-3 and TRBJ2-3; 8 bases fit TRBD2. V lost 3 bases, J lost 14 bases, and 13 bases stayed unmatched. This CDR3 has 14 residues. Germline V gives CDR1 LGHNA, CDR2 YSLEER. The CDR3 loop is CASSQALAGKGAYF. CDR3 nucleotide sequence: TGCGCCAGCAGCCAGGCTCTAGCGGGCAAAGGGGCGTATTTT.

In its sample, this clone was seen once. This chain connects TRBV15 to TRBJ1-1; the match to TRBD1 covers 10 bases. This CDR3 is 17 amino acids long. Germline loops: CDR1 LNHNV, CDR2 YYDKDF (reference sequence). V lost 0 bases and J lost 3; bases outside the gene matches: 7. The CDR3 protein is CATSRDQYGQGDTEAFF. CDR3 coding DNA: TGTGCCACCAGCAGAGATCAGTACGGACAGGGGGACACTGAAGCTTTCTTT.

The chain uses TRBV19 and TRBJ2-6; 7 bases map to TRBD1. This CDR3 has 18 amino acids. Unmatched junction bases numbered 10, after V lost 4 bases and J lost 1 base. From germline, CDR1 is LNHDA and CDR2 SQIVND (reference sequence). This CDR3 is CASSTRQGGRSGANVLTF. CDR3 DNA sequence: TGTGCCAGTAGTACACGACAGGGTGGGAGATCTGGGGCCAACGTCCTGACTTTC.

The chain couples TRBV5-1 to TRBJ1-2; 10 bases match TRBD1. V gave up 2 bases and J gave up 5 bases; unmatched junction bases: 9. This CDR3 comprises 16 residues. Germline loops: CDR1 SGHRS, CDR2 YFSETQ. The CDR3 region is CASSFETGGAGYGYTF. The CDR3 DNA reads TGCGCCAGCAGCTTTGAGACAGGGGGCGCGGGATATGGCTACACCTTC.

The V call is TRBV9, the J call TRBJ1-2; 8 bases are a match to TRBD1. Trimming removed 4 bases from V and 4 bases from J; junction bases left unmatched: 6. The CDR3 consists of 14 residues. Germline values: CDR1 SGDLS, CDR2 YYNGEE. This CDR3 reads CASSPGQGVYGYTF. CDR3 DNA: TGTGCCAGCAGCCCCGGACAGGGAGTCTATGGCTACACCTTC.

This chain links TRBV18 with TRBJ1-5; D is perhaps TRBD1 (5 bases). This CDR3 has 14 residues. CDR1 is KGHSH, CDR2 LQKENI, per germline. V was pared by 3 bases and J by 2 bases, with 8 bases between. CDR3 sequence reads: CASSPDSGNQPQHF. DNA of the CDR3: TGTGCCAGCTCACCTGACAGTGGCAATCAGCCCCAGCATTTT.

The chain couples TRBV6-6 to TRBJ1-4; 7 nucleotides align to TRBD1. The V gene end was trimmed by 5 bases and the J gene end by 6 bases; junction bases not matched to a gene: 3. This CDR3 spans 13 amino acids. Germline V gene data show CDR1 as MNHNY and CDR2 as SVGAGI (reference sequence). The CDR3: CASSRQGHEKLFF. The CDR3 coding sequence is TGTGCCAGCAGTAGACAGGGCCATGAAAAACTGTTTTTT.

This chain connects TRBV6-1 to TRBJ1-5; TRBD1 aligns across 9 bases. Looked up from germline, CDR1 is MNHNS and CDR2 is SASEGT. The CDR3 extends over 13 amino acids. J gave up 5 bases and V 8 bases, and 4 bases lay outside the gene matches. Here the CDR3 DNA reads TGTGCCAGCCAAAGGACAGGGGATCAGCCCCAGCATTTT. Amino acids: CASQRTGDQPQHF.

This chain uses TRBV4-1 with TRBJ2-1; the match to TRBD2 covers 8 bases. CDR1 and CDR2 from the germline V gene are MGHRA and YSYEKL. The CDR3 is 16 amino acids. The junction had 11 bases not matched to a gene; V was cut back by 0 bases and J by 10 bases. CDR3 loop: CASSQDPSGGVREQFF. CDR3 in DNA: TGCGCCAGCAGCCAAGATCCCAGCGGGGGAGTCAGGGAGCAGTTCTTC.

This clone was seen more than once but under ten times. The gene calls are TRBV6-1 and TRBJ1-2; D not resolved. This CDR3 region has 18 residues. The germline V and J ends were trimmed by 1 base and 7 bases, with 25 bases remaining between them. Germline CDR1 MNHNS, CDR2 SASEGT. The CDR3 DNA is TGTGCCAGCAGTGAAGTATTCCGAGATCGGACGGACTCGGGTGGCTACACCTTC. It yields the protein CASSEVFRDRTDSGGYTF.

This chain links TRBV18 with TRBJ2-5; D is possibly TRBD2 (6 bases). CDR1 is KGHSH, CDR2 LQKENI, per germline. This CDR3 is built from 14 residues. Trimming took off 3 bases at V and 2 bases at J, with 10 bases between the two ends. The CDR3 region is CASSPPGLQETQYF. Written as DNA, the CDR3 is TGTGCCAGCTCACCGCCGGGACTGCAAGAGACCCAGTACTTC.

The CDR3 nucleotides are TGTGCCAGCAGTTTCGGGACAGGGGTGGGCGAGCAGTACTTC. Translated: CASSFGTGVGEQYF. This chain links TRBV2 with TRBJ2-7; 10 bases are a match to TRBD1. CDR1 is SNHLY, CDR2 FYNNEI, per germline. V lost 5 bases and J lost 6; bases outside the gene matches: 7. CDR3 length: 14 residues. Drawing the rest from reference TRBV2 and TRBJ2-7, the complete variable domain is EPEVTQTPSHQVTQMGQEVILRCVPISNHLYFYWYRQILGQKVEFLVSFYNNEISEKSEIFDDQFSVERPDGSNFTLKIRSTKLEDSAMYFCASSFGTGVGEQYFGPGTRLTVT.

The chain carries TRBV7-9 and TRBJ2-7; D may be TRBD1 (5 bases). This CDR3 is 14 amino acids long. Trimming cost V 1 base and J 5 bases, with 12 bases left between them. Germline CDR1 and CDR2: SEHNR and FQNEAQ (reference sequence). The CDR3 sequence is CASSLEGARNEQYF. In DNA form, the CDR3 reads TGTGCCAGCAGCTTAGAAGGGGCAAGGAACGAGCAGTACTTC. Together with reference TRBV7-9 and TRBJ2-7, the CDR3 gives the full variable domain: DTGVSQNPRHKITKRGQNVTFRCDPISEHNRLYWYRQTLGQGPEFLTYFQNEAQLEKSRLLSDRFSAERPKGSFSTLEIQRTEQGDSAMYLCASSLEGARNEQYFGPGTRLTVT.

The chain has TRBV27 and TRBJ2-7, with D possibly TRBD2 on 6 matching bases. CDR1 is MNHEY, CDR2 SMNVEV, per germline (reference sequence). The CDR3 contains 14 residues. The V end was cut by 4 bases, the J end by 2 bases, with 12 bases between. CDR3 in DNA: TGTGCCAGCAGTTCCCACTGGGGGGCCTACGAGCAGTACTTC. This encodes CASSSHWGAYEQYF.

The chain has TRBV5-1 and TRBJ2-5, with 11 bases lining up with TRBD2. The CDR3 covers 16 residues. Germline CDR1 and CDR2: SGHRS and YFSETQ. Trimming removed 4 bases from V and 4 bases from J; junction bases left unmatched: 9. CDR3 amino acids: CASSGPSGRKGETQYF. DNA of the CDR3: TGCGCCAGCAGCGGCCCTAGCGGGAGGAAGGGAGAGACCCAGTACTTC.